The clone carrying this T cell receptor (beta chain) was seen more than once but under ten times. Its antigen is still unknown. The CDR3 has 13 amino acids. Germline values: CDR1 SGHTA, CDR2 FQGNSA. Trimming took off 5 bases at V and 4 bases at J, with 9 bases between the two ends. The data originate from a study of blood T cells in healthy people across ages. General study results and limits: While age rose, TCR beta diversity per million T cells dropped in a roughly linear way.

The authors ran a second PCR of about 7 to 11 cycles using a sample-barcoded 5' primer and a J-beta primer mix. TCRdb analysed the 5' RACE reads with MiXCR anew, one entry per CDR3 protein. This sample yields about 930,000 distinct CDR3 sequences, of which around 29% are seen a single time; roughly a tenth belongs to the top ten. The same data also contributed to another study, on T cells of mothers and their children.

The V gene is TRBV7-2, the J gene TRBJ1-5, with D unresolved. The material sequenced was blood. This TCR was sampled from a woman in her 40s in good health. CDR3 loop: CASSNTRNQPQHF. Here the CDR3 DNA reads TGTGCCAGCAGCAATACGAGAAATCAGCCCCAGCATTTT.